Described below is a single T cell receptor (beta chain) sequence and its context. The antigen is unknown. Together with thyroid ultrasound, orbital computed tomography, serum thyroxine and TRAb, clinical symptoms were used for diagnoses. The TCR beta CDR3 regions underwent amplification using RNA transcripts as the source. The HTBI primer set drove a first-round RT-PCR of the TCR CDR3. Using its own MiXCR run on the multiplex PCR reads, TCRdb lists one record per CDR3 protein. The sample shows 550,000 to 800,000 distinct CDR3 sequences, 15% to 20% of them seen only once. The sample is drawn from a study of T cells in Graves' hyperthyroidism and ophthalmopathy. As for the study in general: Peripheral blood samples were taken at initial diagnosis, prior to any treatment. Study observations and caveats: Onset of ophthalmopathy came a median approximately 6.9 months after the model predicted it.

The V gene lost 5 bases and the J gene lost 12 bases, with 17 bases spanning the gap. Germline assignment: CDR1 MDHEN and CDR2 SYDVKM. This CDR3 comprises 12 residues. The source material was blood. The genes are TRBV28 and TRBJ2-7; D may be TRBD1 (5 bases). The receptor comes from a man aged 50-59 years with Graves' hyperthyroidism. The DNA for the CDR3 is TGTGCCAGCAGTGGACCCTTGGCAGGGCGGTACTTC. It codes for CASSGPLAGRYF.